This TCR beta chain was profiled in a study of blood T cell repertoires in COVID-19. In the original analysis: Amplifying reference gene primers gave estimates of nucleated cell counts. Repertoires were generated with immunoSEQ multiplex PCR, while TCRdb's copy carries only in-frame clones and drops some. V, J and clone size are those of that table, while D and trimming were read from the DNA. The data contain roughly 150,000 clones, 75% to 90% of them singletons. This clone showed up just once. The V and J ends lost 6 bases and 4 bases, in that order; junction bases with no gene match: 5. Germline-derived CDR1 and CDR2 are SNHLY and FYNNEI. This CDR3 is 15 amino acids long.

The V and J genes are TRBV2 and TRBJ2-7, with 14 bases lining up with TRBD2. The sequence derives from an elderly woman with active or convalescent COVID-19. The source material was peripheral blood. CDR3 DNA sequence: TGTGCCAGCAGACGGACTAGCGGGGGGAAATACGAGCAGTACTTC. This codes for CASRRTSGGKYEQYF. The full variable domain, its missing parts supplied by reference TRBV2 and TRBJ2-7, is EPEVTQTPSHQVTQMGQEVILRCVPISNHLYFYWYRQILGQKVEFLVSFYNNEISEKSEIFDDQFSVERPDGSNFTLKIRSTKLEDSAMYFCASRRTSGGKYEQYFGPGTRLTVT.